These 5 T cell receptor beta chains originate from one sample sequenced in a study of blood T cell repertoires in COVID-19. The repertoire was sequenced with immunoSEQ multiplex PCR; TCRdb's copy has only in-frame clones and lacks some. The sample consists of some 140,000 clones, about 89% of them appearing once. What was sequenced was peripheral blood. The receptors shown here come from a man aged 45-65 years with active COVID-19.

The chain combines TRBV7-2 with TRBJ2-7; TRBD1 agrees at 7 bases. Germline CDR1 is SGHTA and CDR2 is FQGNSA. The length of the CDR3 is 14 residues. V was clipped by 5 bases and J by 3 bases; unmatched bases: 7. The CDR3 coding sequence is TGTGCCAGCAGCCTACGGCCAGGGGGCTACGAGCAGTACTTC. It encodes CASSLRPGGYEQYF.

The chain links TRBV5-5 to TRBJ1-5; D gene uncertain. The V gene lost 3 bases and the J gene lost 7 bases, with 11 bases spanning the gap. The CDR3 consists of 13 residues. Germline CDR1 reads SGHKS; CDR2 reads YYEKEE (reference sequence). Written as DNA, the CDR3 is TGTGCCAGCAGCTCCACGCGAGAACAGCCCCAGCATTTT. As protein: CASSSTREQPQHF.

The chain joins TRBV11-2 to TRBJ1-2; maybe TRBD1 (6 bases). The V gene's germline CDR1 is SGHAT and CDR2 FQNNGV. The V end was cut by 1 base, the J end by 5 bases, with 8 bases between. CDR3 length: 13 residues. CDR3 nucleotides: TGTGCCAGCAGCTTAGTTAGGGGGTATGGCTACACCTTC. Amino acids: CASSLVRGYGYTF.

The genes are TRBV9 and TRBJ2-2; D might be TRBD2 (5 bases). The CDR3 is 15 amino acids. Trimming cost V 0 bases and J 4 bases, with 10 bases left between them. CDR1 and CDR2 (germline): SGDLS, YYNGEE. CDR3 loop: CASSVDGIVTGELFF. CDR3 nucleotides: TGTGCCAGCAGCGTAGACGGGATAGTCACCGGGGAGCTGTTTTTT.

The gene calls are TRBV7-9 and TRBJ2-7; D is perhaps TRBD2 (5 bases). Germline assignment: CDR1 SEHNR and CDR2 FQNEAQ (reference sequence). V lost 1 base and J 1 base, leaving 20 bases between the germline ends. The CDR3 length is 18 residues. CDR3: CASSLVALAFGKSYEQYF. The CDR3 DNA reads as TGTGCCAGCAGCTTAGTTGCGTTAGCTTTCGGGAAATCCTACGAGCAGTACTTC.